The present TCR beta chain was sequenced within a study of siplizumab effects on memory and regulatory T cells. Overall study results and limits: It seemed that naive T cells were more diverse than memory cells and were major contributors to the alloresponse. Unstimulated subsets captured only a minor fraction of alloreactive clones.

The repertoire was sequenced with immunoSEQ multiplex PCR; TCRdb's copy has only in-frame clones and lacks some. Among some 96,000 clones listed, 80% to 95% were seen once. The CDR3 is 15 amino acids. The V gene's germline CDR1 is SNHLY and CDR2 FYNNEI. Trimming cost V 6 bases and J 0 bases, with 13 bases left between them. Note on this clone: Its antigen is not identified.

The sequence was collected from a human donor in good health. The J gene is TRBJ2-3, the V gene TRBV2, with D possibly TRBD1 on 6 matching bases. Sequenced input: CD4+ T cells sorted from blood. In DNA, the CDR3 is TGTGCCAGCAGCCTAGACAGGAGTAGCACAGATACGCAGTATTTT. It specifies CASSLDRSSTDTQYF.